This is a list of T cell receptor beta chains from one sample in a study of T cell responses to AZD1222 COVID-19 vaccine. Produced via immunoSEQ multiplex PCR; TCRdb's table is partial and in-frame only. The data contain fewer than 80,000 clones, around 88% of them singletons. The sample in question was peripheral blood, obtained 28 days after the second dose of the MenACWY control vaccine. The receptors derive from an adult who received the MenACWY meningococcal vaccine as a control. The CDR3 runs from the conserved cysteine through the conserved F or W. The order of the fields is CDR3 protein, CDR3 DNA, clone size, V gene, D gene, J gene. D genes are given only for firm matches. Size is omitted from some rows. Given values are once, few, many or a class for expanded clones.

cdr3_aa: CASRQGPTEAFF; cdr3_nt: TGTGCCAGCAGGCAGGGACCCACTGAAGCTTTCTTT; clone_size: NA; v_call: TRBV28; d_call: NA; j_call: TRBJ1-1
cdr3_aa: CATSDTWGQETQYF; cdr3_nt: TGTGCCACCAGTGACACGTGGGGCCAAGAGACCCAGTACTTC; clone_size: NA; v_call: TRBV24-1; d_call: NA; j_call: TRBJ2-5
cdr3_aa: CASSLGEKLFF; cdr3_nt: TGTGCCAGCAGCTTGGGGGAAAAACTGTTTTTT; clone_size: NA; v_call: TRBV5-6; d_call: NA; j_call: TRBJ1-4
cdr3_aa: CASSRDPGVGYTF; cdr3_nt: TGTGCCAGCAGCCGAGATCCCGGGGTCGGCTACACCTTC; clone_size: NA; v_call: TRBV5-8; d_call: NA; j_call: TRBJ1-2
cdr3_aa: CATSRDLGGNTEAFF; cdr3_nt: TGTGCCACCAGCAGAGATCTCGGAGGGAACACTGAAGCTTTCTTT; clone_size: once; v_call: TRBV15; d_call: NA; j_call: TRBJ1-1
cdr3_aa: CSVEETSTQETQYF; cdr3_nt: TGCAGCGTTGAAGAGACTAGCACCCAAGAGACCCAGTACTTC; clone_size: NA; v_call: TRBV29-1; d_call: TRBD2; j_call: TRBJ2-5
cdr3_aa: CASSVGVSLNTEAFF; cdr3_nt: TGTGCCAGCAGCGTAGGGGTCAGCCTGAACACTGAAGCTTTCTTT; clone_size: NA; v_call: TRBV9; d_call: NA; j_call: TRBJ1-1
cdr3_aa: CAWNMELGETQYF; cdr3_nt: TGTGCCTGGAACATGGAGTTGGGGGAGACCCAGTACTTC; clone_size: once; v_call: TRBV30; d_call: NA; j_call: TRBJ2-5
cdr3_aa: CASSEWGKGSEKLFF; cdr3_nt: TGTGCCAGCAGTGAGTGGGGGAAAGGTAGTGAAAAACTGTTTTTT; clone_size: NA; v_call: TRBV25-1; d_call: NA; j_call: TRBJ1-4
cdr3_aa: CASSIDAAGGQPQHF; cdr3_nt: TGTGCCAGTAGTATAGATGCAGCAGGTGGTCAGCCCCAGCATTTT; clone_size: NA; v_call: TRBV19; d_call: NA; j_call: TRBJ1-5
cdr3_aa: CASSSLDRVTSPLHF; cdr3_nt: TGTGCCAGCAGCTCCTTGGACAGGGTAACTTCACCCCTCCACTTT; clone_size: NA; v_call: TRBV7-2; d_call: TRBD1; j_call: TRBJ1-6
cdr3_aa: CASSHPRADTQYF; cdr3_nt: TGTGCCAGCAGCCATCCTCGGGCAGATACGCAGTATTTT; clone_size: NA; v_call: TRBV6-6; d_call: NA; j_call: TRBJ2-3
cdr3_aa: CASSYSGGNTEAFF; cdr3_nt: TGCGCCAGCAGCTACTCCGGGGGGAACACTGAAGCTTTCTTT; clone_size: NA; v_call: TRBV5-1; d_call: NA; j_call: TRBJ1-1
cdr3_aa: CAGETGGSYEQYF; cdr3_nt: TGTGCCGGCGAAACAGGGGGCTCCTACGAGCAGTACTTC; clone_size: NA; v_call: TRBV2; d_call: TRBD1; j_call: TRBJ2-7
cdr3_aa: CASSTRQASEAFF; cdr3_nt: TGTGCCAGCAGCACTCGACAGGCGAGTGAAGCTTTCTTT; clone_size: NA; v_call: TRBV7-8; d_call: NA; j_call: TRBJ1-1
cdr3_aa: CASSPSSQGGGQPQHF; cdr3_nt: TGTGCCAGCTCACCAAGTTCACAGGGCGGGGGTCAGCCCCAGCATTTT; clone_size: NA; v_call: TRBV18; d_call: NA; j_call: TRBJ1-5
cdr3_aa: CASSYGGIRTGGSGYTF; cdr3_nt: TGTGCCAGCAGCTATGGTGGCATAAGGACAGGGGGAAGTGGCTACACCTTC; clone_size: NA; v_call: TRBV7-8; d_call: TRBD1; j_call: TRBJ1-2
cdr3_aa: CASSLAGGADTQYF; cdr3_nt: TGTGCCAGCAGCTTGGCGGGCGGAGCGGATACGCAGTATTTT; clone_size: NA; v_call: TRBV7-3; d_call: NA; j_call: TRBJ2-3
cdr3_aa: CASSQDSSSYNEQFF; cdr3_nt: TGCGCCAGCAGCCAAGACTCATCCTCCTACAATGAGCAGTTCTTC; clone_size: NA; v_call: TRBV5-1; d_call: NA; j_call: TRBJ2-1
cdr3_aa: CASSLEGASGGQTGELFF; cdr3_nt: TGCGCCAGCAGCCTGGAGGGGGCTAGCGGGGGCCAAACCGGGGAGCTGTTTTTT; clone_size: NA; v_call: TRBV5-1; d_call: TRBD2; j_call: TRBJ2-2
cdr3_aa: CASSLAGDGYTF; cdr3_nt: TGTGCCAGCAGCTTGGCGGGGGATGGCTACACCTTC; clone_size: once; v_call: TRBV5-6; d_call: NA; j_call: TRBJ1-2
cdr3_aa: CASSEGSPHNQPQHF; cdr3_nt: TGTGCCAGCAGTGAAGGCAGCCCCCACAATCAGCCCCAGCATTTT; clone_size: NA; v_call: TRBV6-1; d_call: NA; j_call: TRBJ1-5
cdr3_aa: CASSTHRGQRNQPQHF; cdr3_nt: TGTGCCAGCAGCACCCACCGGGGACAGAGGAATCAGCCCCAGCATTTT; clone_size: NA; v_call: TRBV21-1; d_call: NA; j_call: TRBJ1-5
cdr3_aa: CAWRTVGGTDTQYF; cdr3_nt: TGTGCCTGGAGGACCGTAGGGGGAACAGATACGCAGTATTTT; clone_size: NA; v_call: TRBV30; d_call: NA; j_call: TRBJ2-3
cdr3_aa: CASSLGQREVNTQYF; cdr3_nt: TGTGCCAGCAGCTTGGGGCAGCGGGAGGTAAATACGCAGTATTTT; clone_size: NA; v_call: TRBV5-4; d_call: TRBD2; j_call: TRBJ2-3
cdr3_aa: CASSWIRRQVSYGYTF; cdr3_nt: TGTGCCAGCAGCTGGATTCGGCGACAGGTCTCCTATGGCTACACCTTC; clone_size: once; v_call: TRBV7-2; d_call: NA; j_call: TRBJ1-2
cdr3_aa: CAWSVQSAYEQYF; cdr3_nt: TGTGCCTGGAGTGTACAATCCGCCTACGAGCAGTACTTC; clone_size: NA; v_call: TRBV30; d_call: NA; j_call: TRBJ2-7
cdr3_aa: CASSQGGRGAYNEQFF; cdr3_nt: TGCGCCAGCAGCCAAGGAGGAAGAGGGGCCTACAATGAGCAGTTCTTC; clone_size: NA; v_call: TRBV4-1; d_call: NA; j_call: TRBJ2-1
cdr3_aa: CASSLRQGQPQHF; cdr3_nt: TGTGCCAGCAGTTTGCGGCAAGGGCAGCCCCAGCATTTT; clone_size: NA; v_call: TRBV12-3/TRBV12-4; d_call: NA; j_call: TRBJ1-5
cdr3_aa: CASSTRDRVSHGELFF; cdr3_nt: TGTGCCAGTAGTACACGGGACAGGGTCTCTCACGGGGAGCTGTTTTTT; clone_size: NA; v_call: TRBV19; d_call: TRBD1; j_call: TRBJ2-2
cdr3_aa: CASSLPLAGVNTGELFF; cdr3_nt: TGCGCCAGCAGCCTACCACTGGCAGGGGTAAACACCGGGGAGCTGTTTTTT; clone_size: NA; v_call: TRBV4-1; d_call: NA; j_call: TRBJ2-2
cdr3_aa: CASSLTVNYGYTF; cdr3_nt: TGTGCCAGCAGTTTGACCGTTAACTATGGCTACACCTTC; clone_size: NA; v_call: TRBV12-3/TRBV12-4; d_call: NA; j_call: TRBJ1-2
cdr3_aa: CAWSVVGTHKPEKLFF; cdr3_nt: TGTGCCTGGAGTGTGGTAGGGACACATAAGCCAGAAAAACTGTTTTTT; clone_size: NA; v_call: TRBV30; d_call: NA; j_call: TRBJ1-4
cdr3_aa: CASGLIDTQYF; cdr3_nt: TGTGCCAGCGGGCTTATAGATACGCAGTATTTT; clone_size: NA; v_call: TRBV2; d_call: NA; j_call: TRBJ2-3
cdr3_aa: CASSIGVGLADYEQYF; cdr3_nt: TGTGCCAGTAGTATAGGGGTGGGCCTTGCAGACTACGAGCAGTACTTC; clone_size: NA; v_call: TRBV19; d_call: NA; j_call: TRBJ2-7
cdr3_aa: CASSYSGGTSTDTQYF; cdr3_nt: TGTGCCAGCAGTTACTCAGGAGGGACTAGCACAGATACGCAGTATTTT; clone_size: NA; v_call: TRBV6-2/TRBV6-3; d_call: NA; j_call: TRBJ2-3
cdr3_aa: CAWREGASNQPQHF; cdr3_nt: TGTGCCTGGAGGGAGGGCGCGAGCAATCAGCCCCAGCATTTT; clone_size: NA; v_call: TRBV30; d_call: NA; j_call: TRBJ1-5
cdr3_aa: CASNPQGASGGYTF; cdr3_nt: TGTGCCAGTAACCCCCAGGGGGCGTCGGGCGGCTACACCTTC; clone_size: NA; v_call: TRBV19; d_call: TRBD1; j_call: TRBJ1-2
cdr3_aa: CASSPEVANEKLFF; cdr3_nt: TGTGCCAGCAGCCCCGAGGTGGCTAATGAAAAACTGTTTTTT; clone_size: NA; v_call: TRBV9; d_call: NA; j_call: TRBJ1-4
cdr3_aa: CASSQGQGGYTF; cdr3_nt: TGTGCCAGCAGCCAGGGACAGGGGGGCTACACCTTC; clone_size: NA; v_call: TRBV3-1/TRBV3-2; d_call: TRBD1; j_call: TRBJ1-2
cdr3_aa: CASSYPTGRSNQPQHF; cdr3_nt: TGTGCCAGCAGTTACCCGACAGGGCGTAGCAATCAGCCCCAGCATTTT; clone_size: NA; v_call: TRBV6-5; d_call: TRBD1; j_call: TRBJ1-5
cdr3_aa: CSVAREVSAEAFF; cdr3_nt: TGCAGCGTTGCCAGGGAGGTGAGCGCTGAAGCTTTCTTT; clone_size: NA; v_call: TRBV29-1; d_call: NA; j_call: TRBJ1-1
cdr3_aa: CASSPRNIAGNTIYF; cdr3_nt: TGTGCCAGCAGCCCGAGAAACATCGCTGGAAACACCATATATTTT; clone_size: NA; v_call: TRBV6-5; d_call: NA; j_call: TRBJ1-3
cdr3_aa: CAWSLAGTTDTQYF; cdr3_nt: TGTGCCTGGAGTCTAGCGGGGACCACAGATACGCAGTATTTT; clone_size: NA; v_call: TRBV30; d_call: TRBD2; j_call: TRBJ2-3
cdr3_aa: CASQGQGVYEQYF; cdr3_nt: TGTGCCAGTCAGGGGCAGGGGGTTTACGAGCAGTACTTC; clone_size: once; v_call: TRBV7-2; d_call: TRBD1; j_call: TRBJ2-7
cdr3_aa: CASSQDYNSPLHF; cdr3_nt: TGTGCCAGCAGCCAGGACTATAATTCACCCCTCCACTTT; clone_size: NA; v_call: TRBV11-2; d_call: NA; j_call: TRBJ1-6